Shown below are 15 T cell receptor beta chains from a single sample sequenced in a study of blood T cell repertoires in COVID-19. Libraries were prepared by immunoSEQ multiplex PCR; TCRdb keeps only in-frame clonotypes and omits some of them. The sample has about 360,000 clones, about 88% seen once. The sample taken for sequencing was peripheral blood. These receptors came from a woman aged 60-75 years with COVID-19, enrolled during active disease.

The chain is built from TRBV23-1 and TRBJ1-1; D might be TRBD1 (6 bases). TRBV23-1 is reported as an ORF; its role is uncertain. The CDR3 is 16 amino acids. Between the trimmed V and J ends, which lost 7 bases and 1 base, there was a span of 19 bases. DNA for the CDR3: TGCGCCAGCACCGGCCGGCGGGGGCCAGGGAACACTGAAGCTTTCTTT. This encodes CASTGRRGPGNTEAFF.

The chain employs TRBV2 and TRBJ1-5; 7 bases fit TRBD1. This CDR3 is 15 amino acids long. Germline CDR1 reads SNHLY; CDR2 reads FYNNEI. The J segment lost 1 base and the V segment lost 2 bases, leaving 2 bases of the junction unmatched. The CDR3 here is CASSEIGGSNQPQHF. The CDR3 DNA sequence: TGTGCCAGCAGTGAAATAGGGGGCAGCAATCAGCCCCAGCATTTT.

This chain links TRBV9 with TRBJ1-3, with D unresolved. CDR1 and CDR2 (germline): SGDLS, YYNGEE. The CDR3 loop spans 13 amino acids. V was pared by 2 bases and J by 2 bases, with 5 bases between. The CDR3 DNA is TGTGCCAGCAGCGTTAATCCTGGAAACACCATATATTTT. Amino acids: CASSVNPGNTIYF.

The chain joins TRBV10-3 to TRBJ1-2; 10 bases agree with TRBD1. The CDR3 is 14 amino acids. Germline V gene sequence: CDR1 ENHRY, CDR2 SYGVKD. J lost 5 bases, V lost 8 bases, and 8 bases had no gene match. CDR3 DNA: TGTGCCATCGCGGGGGACAGGGGCGCGTATGGCTACACCTTC. This sequence encodes CAIAGDRGAYGYTF.

This chain uses TRBV11-2 with TRBJ2-7; 7 nucleotides align to TRBD1. The CDR3 extends over 14 amino acids. Germline loops: CDR1 SGHAT, CDR2 FQNNGV. V was pared by 5 bases and J by 0 bases, with 4 bases of the junction left unmatched. CDR3 DNA sequence: TGTGCCAGCAGCCTCGGACAGGCCTCCTACGAGCAGTACTTC. Its protein is CASSLGQASYEQYF.

This clone was counted once. The chain uses TRBV14 and TRBJ2-7, with TRBD1 identical over 10 bases. CDR1 and CDR2 from the germline V gene are SGHDN and FVKESK. The CDR3 has 16 amino acids. Trimming cost V 3 bases and J 2 bases; bases outside gene matches: 7. The CDR3 here is CASSHLWTGGAYEQYF. CDR3 in DNA: TGTGCCAGCAGCCACCTTTGGACAGGGGGGGCCTACGAGCAGTACTTC.

The rearrangement links TRBV10-3 to TRBJ2-3, with D possibly matching TRBD2 (6 bases). Germline V gives CDR1 ENHRY, CDR2 SYGVKD. The CDR3 has 16 residues. The V end was cut by 0 bases, the J end by 3 bases, with 13 bases between. The CDR3 DNA reads as TGTGCCATCAGTGAGTCGGAGGGTGTACAAACAGATACGCAGTATTTT. Translated: CAISESEGVQTDTQYF.

This chain uses TRBV30 with TRBJ2-7; D is uncertain. The ends were cut back, 6 bases at V and 2 bases at J, with 11 bases in the middle. Germline CDR1 is GTSNPN and CDR2 is SVGIG (reference sequence). The CDR3 spans 12 residues. CDR3 coding DNA: TGTGCCTGTCGAACCATAGCCTACGAGCAGTACTTC. Its protein is CACRTIAYEQYF.

This clone was recorded only once. The V call is TRBV4-1, the J call TRBJ1-5; D possibly corresponds to TRBD1 (6 bases). Trimming pared 2 bases from V and 6 bases from J, leaving 17 bases between. The germline gives CDR1 MGHRA, CDR2 YSYEKL. CDR3 length: 16 amino acids. CDR3 protein: CASSQNSQGLGQPQHF. The CDR3, as DNA: TGCGCCAGCAGCCAAAACAGTCAGGGGCTCGGTCAGCCCCAGCATTTT.

The chain couples TRBV7-8 to TRBJ1-2; D remains unclear. Germline CDR1 SGHVS, CDR2 FQNEAQ. The CDR3 runs 16 residues. V lost 2 bases and J 5 bases, leaving 18 bases between the germline ends. CDR3 DNA: TGTGCCAGCAGCTTAAGTTATATGTCCACTACTTATGGCTACACCTTC. Translating gives CASSLSYMSTTYGYTF.

V usage is TRBV28 and J usage is TRBJ1-5; a possible D gene is TRBD1 (5 bases). The CDR3 totals 16 residues. CDR1 is MDHEN, CDR2 SYDVKM, per germline. Trimming took 1 base from V and 2 from J, leaving 12 bases between them. The CDR3 loop reads CASSLFRGTGNQPQHF. Here the CDR3 DNA reads TGTGCCAGCAGTTTATTTAGGGGCACGGGCAATCAGCCCCAGCATTTT.

This clone was detected only once. The gene calls are TRBV5-6 and TRBJ1-3; D uncertain. Trimming stripped 1 base from V and 0 bases from J, with 11 bases between. The CDR3 loop spans 16 amino acids. The germline gives CDR1 SGHDT, CDR2 YYEEEE. The chain's CDR3 is CASSLFVGSSGNTIYF. The CDR3 bases are TGTGCCAGCAGCTTGTTCGTGGGGAGCTCTGGAAACACCATATATTTT.

The rearrangement joins TRBV10-2 to TRBJ1-1; D call uncertain. Trimming left V 1 base short and J 12 bases short, with 12 bases between. In germline, CDR1 is WSHSY, CDR2 SAAADI. The CDR3 is made up of 12 amino acids. The CDR3 nucleotides are TGCGCCAGCAGTGAGTTTGGAGGGAAGTCTTTCTTT. This translates into CASSEFGGKSFF.

This clone appeared a single time. This chain joins TRBV5-8 and TRBJ2-1; 7 bases are shared with TRBD2. The germline CDR1 and CDR2 sequences are SGHTS and YDEGEE. The CDR3 is 15 residues long. J was trimmed by 4 bases and V by 1 base; bases with no gene match: 5. CDR3 coding DNA: TGTGCCAGCAGCTTGTTGCTAGCGGAGTACAATGAGCAGTTCTTC. It encodes CASSLLLAEYNEQFF.

The chain joins TRBV18 to TRBJ1-5, with 9 bases aligning to TRBD1. J was trimmed by 10 bases and V by 1 base; bases with no gene match: 8. Germline values: CDR1 KGHSH, CDR2 LQKENI. The CDR3 has 15 amino acids. CDR3 in amino acids: CASSPRGQGLGPQHF. The CDR3 DNA is TGTGCCAGCTCACCACGGGGACAGGGCCTAGGTCCCCAGCATTTT.